The 18 T cell receptor beta chains below come from one sample, sequenced in a study of early T cells in non-severe SARS-CoV-2 infection (dated by TCRdb to about 2021). Libraries were prepared through 5' RACE. TCRdb names NextSeq 500 as the instrument used. The public sequencing data were trimmed at Q25 with fastp and processed into clonotypes with MiXCR by TCRdb, which kept only in-frame beta chains. For every CDR3 protein sequence, its rows merge into one entry that carries the most common genes and DNA. This sample comprises about 33,000 distinct CDR3 sequences, roughly 5.3% of them detected only once. The ten largest clonotypes hold 25% to 30% of the sample. Material: whole blood. The receptors shown here come from an adult who was a healthcare worker with PCR-confirmed SARS-CoV-2 infection or an uninfected control (not recorded which).

This clonotype has ten or more counts. This chain connects TRBV7-2 to TRBJ1-1; D gene ambiguous. The CDR3 loop spans 14 amino acids. Germline CDR1 SGHTA, CDR2 FQGNSA. Deletions cut 5 bases from V and 3 bases from J, with 13 bases between. CDR3 nucleotides: TGTGCCAGCAGCCTACGACTGGAGGACACTGAAGCTTTCTTT. The encoded protein is CASSLRLEDTEAFF.

This chain links TRBV7-3 with TRBJ2-1; D is unresolved. CDR1 is SGHTA and CDR2 is FQGTGA in the germline V gene. V lost 5 bases, J lost 4 bases, and 12 bases lay in between. The CDR3 sequence is 14 residues long. This CDR3 is CASSHAPTYNEQFF. Here the CDR3 DNA reads TGTGCCAGCAGCCACGCCCCGACGTACAATGAGCAGTTCTTC.

In this sample, this clonotype turned up many times. The V gene is TRBV20-1, the J gene TRBJ2-3, with D perhaps matching TRBD2 (5 bases). The CDR3 runs 14 residues. V dropped 6 bases and J dropped 0 bases, with 13 bases sitting between them. Germline V gene data show CDR1 as DFQATT and CDR2 as SNEGSKA (reference sequence). CDR3 in amino acids: CSAAGLASTDTQYF. In DNA, the CDR3 is TGCAGTGCCGCCGGACTGGCAAGCACAGATACGCAGTATTTT.

This clonotype was detected only a few times. The V and J genes are TRBV5-1 and TRBJ2-7; no clear D gene. The CDR3 contains 13 residues. The germline CDR1 and CDR2 sequences are SGHRS and YFSETQ. Trimming took off 0 bases at V and 1 base at J, with 5 bases between the two ends. The CDR3 loop reads CASSLAGSYEQYF. The CDR3 DNA follows: TGCGCCAGCAGCTTGGCCGGGTCCTACGAGCAGTACTTC.

This clonotype was picked up many times. Here the CDR3 reads CASSYRRDNIYEQYF. CDR3 DNA sequence: TGTGCCAGCAGTTACAGACGGGACAATATATACGAGCAGTACTTC. The rearrangement uses TRBV6-5 and TRBJ2-7; tentative D call: TRBD1 (6 bases). The CDR3 consists of 15 residues. V lost 2 bases and J lost 4, with 15 bases in between. The germline CDR1 and CDR2 sequences are MNHEY and SVGAGI.

This clonotype was observed many times. The J gene is TRBJ2-7, the V gene TRBV30; tentatively, D is TRBD1 or TRBD2 (5 bases each). V was shortened by 3 bases and J by 0 bases, with 12 bases between the two germline ends. This CDR3 is built from 14 residues. CDR1 and CDR2 (germline): GTSNPN, SVGIG (reference sequence). This CDR3 reads CAWRPGLSSYEQYF. CDR3 nucleotides: TGTGCCTGGAGGCCGGGGCTCTCCTCCTACGAGCAGTACTTC.

This clonotype was seen many times. The genes are TRBV12-3 or TRBV12-4 and TRBJ2-5; 7 nucleotides match TRBD2. The junction had 7 bases not matched to a gene; V was cut back by 4 bases and J by 5 bases. This CDR3 spans 14 amino acids. CDR3 sequence (DNA): TGTGCCAGCAGTTCTGGCCTCGGGGGGGAGACCCAGTACTTC. This encodes CASSSGLGGETQYF.

The V call is TRBV18, the J call TRBJ2-3; TRBD1 aligns across 7 bases. Germline values: CDR1 KGHSH, CDR2 LQKENI. J gave up 4 bases and V 1 base, and 5 bases lay outside the gene matches. The CDR3 length is 15 residues. CDR3 region: CASSPRQGVADTQYF. CDR3 in DNA: TGTGCCAGCTCACCACGACAGGGAGTCGCAGATACGCAGTATTTT.

This clonotype was counted many times. The rearrangement joins TRBV25-1 to TRBJ1-1; possibly TRBD1 for D (5 bases). The CDR3 is 13 residues long. Germline lookup yields CDR1 MGHDK and CDR2 SYGVNS. V was shortened by 4 bases and J by 4 bases, with 10 bases between the two germline ends. This CDR3 is CASSGPGGTEAFF. The DNA of the CDR3 is TGTGCCAGCAGTGGTCCGGGGGGCACTGAAGCTTTCTTT.

This clonotype came up a few times. The chain couples TRBV7-3 to TRBJ2-2; the D gene is possibly TRBD1 (6 bases). CDR1 and CDR2 from the germline V gene are SGHTA and FQGTGA. V was trimmed by 4 bases and J by 7 bases, leaving 13 bases between them. The CDR3 contains 14 residues. The DNA of the CDR3 is TGTGCCAGCAGCTCCCAGGGGTATGGCGGGGAGCTGTTTTTT. Protein sequence: CASSSQGYGGELFF.

This clonotype was seen repeatedly, ten times or more. The V and J genes are TRBV15 and TRBJ2-7, with D possibly being TRBD1 (6 bases). The germline V gene encodes CDR1 LNHNV and CDR2 YYDKDF (reference sequence). The CDR3 spans 13 residues. Trimming stripped 8 bases from V and 2 bases from J, with 13 bases between. The chain's CDR3 is CATYRERPYEQYF. The CDR3, as DNA: TGTGCCACCTACAGGGAGCGCCCCTACGAGCAGTACTTC.

This clonotype was recorded at least ten times. This chain connects TRBV28 to TRBJ2-5; maybe TRBD2 (6 bases). Germline-derived CDR1 and CDR2 are MDHEN and SYDVKM. The CDR3 extends over 15 amino acids. Trimming pared 3 bases from V and 5 bases from J, leaving 16 bases between. For the CDR3, the DNA is TGTGCCAGCAGTTTTTCCGGGGTGGCGGGGGAGACCCAGTACTTC. Its protein product is CASSFSGVAGETQYF.

On this clonotype: A read error is possible here, since a much larger clone lies one base away. CDR3: CASSIYRQGSYNEQFF. As DNA, the CDR3 is TGTGCCAGCAGCATATACAGACAGGGGAGCTACAATGAGCAGTTCTTC. This chain joins TRBV7-8 and TRBJ2-1; 8 positions agree with TRBD1. V lost 5 bases to trimming and J lost 3 bases; unmatched junction nucleotides: 9. The V gene's germline CDR1 is SGHVS and CDR2 FQNEAQ. The CDR3 has 16 residues.

This clonotype was picked up many times. V and J are TRBV5-5 and TRBJ1-1; perhaps TRBD1 as D (5 bases). This CDR3 contains 14 residues. The germline V gene has CDR1 SGHKS and CDR2 YYEKEE (reference sequence). Trimming shortened V by 3 bases and J by 4 bases, and 13 bases separated the two germline ends. The CDR3 DNA is TGTGCCAGCAGCTGGCAGGGCTGGCGCACTGAAGCTTTCTTT. Translated, it gives CASSWQGWRTEAFF.

Ten or more counts support this clonotype. This chain links TRBV5-4 with TRBJ2-7, with 7 bases identical to TRBD2. Per the germline V gene, CDR1 is SGHNT and CDR2 is YYREEE (reference sequence). The CDR3 has 15 residues. The V gene end was trimmed by 1 base and the J gene end by 1 base; junction bases not matched to a gene: 5. The CDR3 bases are TGTGCCAGCAGCTTGAGCGGGGTCCAATCCTACGAGCAGTACTTC. Translation gives CASSLSGVQSYEQYF.

This clonotype came up many times. The chain uses TRBV5-6 and TRBJ2-1, with TRBD2 as a possible D gene (7 bases). The CDR3 runs 15 residues. The germline V gene has CDR1 SGHDT and CDR2 YYEEEE. V was pared by 2 bases and J by 2 bases, with 11 bases between. This CDR3 is CASSFRGGPYNEQFF. The CDR3 DNA follows: TGTGCCAGCAGCTTTCGCGGGGGCCCCTACAATGAGCAGTTCTTC.

Many counts were recorded for this clonotype. This sequence joins TRBV25-1 and TRBJ2-7; D gene uncertain. Trimming stripped 3 bases from V and 6 bases from J, with 9 bases between. CDR3 length: 12 amino acids. Germline V lookup: CDR1 MGHDK, CDR2 SYGVNS. The CDR3 is CASSDRAGEQYF. The CDR3 DNA sequence: TGTGCCAGCAGTGACCGTGCCGGCGAGCAGTACTTC.

This clonotype was observed a handful of times. Here the CDR3 reads CARGPSGGAVYQETQYF. CDR3 nucleotide sequence: TGTGCCCGGGGCCCTAGCGGGGGGGCCGTCTACCAAGAGACCCAGTACTTC. The V gene is TRBV21-1, the J gene TRBJ2-5; the D call in the table, TRBD2, was not verified against the DNA. TRBV21-1 corresponds to a pseudogene. The CDR3 contains 17 residues.